These T cell receptor beta chains were read from a single sample in a study of shared clonotypes between healthy human individuals. The method was immunoSEQ multiplex PCR; TCRdb's version includes in-frame clones alone and lacks a portion of them. The sample holds 550,000 to 850,000 clones, around two thirds seen once. Source material: memory CD4+ T cells sorted from blood. These receptors were taken from a woman under 40 in good health. The CDR3 runs from the conserved cysteine through the conserved F or W. Fields, in order: J gene, V gene, clone size, D gene, CDR3 DNA, CDR3 protein. The D gene is left open where the match is weak. The size of a clone is reported for some rows only, either as once, few or many, or as a class for expanded clones.

j_gene: TRBJ2-5; v_gene: TRBV2; abundance: -; d_gene: -; CDR3nt: TGTGCCAGCGCCATCCAAGAGACCCAGTACTTC; CDR3aa: CASAIQETQYF
j_gene: TRBJ2-7; v_gene: TRBV6-1; abundance: -; d_gene: -; CDR3nt: TGTGCCAGCAGTGAAAGGACACCTACCTACGAGCAGTACTTC; CDR3aa: CASSERTPTYEQYF
j_gene: TRBJ1-2; v_gene: TRBV15; abundance: -; d_gene: -; CDR3nt: TGTGCCACCAGCAGAGCTCACGGCAGAAAATATGGCTACACCTTC; CDR3aa: CATSRAHGRKYGYTF
j_gene: TRBJ1-3; v_gene: TRBV30; abundance: -; d_gene: TRBD1; CDR3nt: TGTGCCTGGAGTGAACTGCGGACAGGGGTCGGAAACACCATATATTTT; CDR3aa: CAWSELRTGVGNTIYF
j_gene: TRBJ2-5; v_gene: TRBV11-2; abundance: -; d_gene: TRBD2; CDR3nt: TGTGCCAGCAGCCCCCGGGGTAGCGGGAGGGCCTTGGGGGAGACCCAGTACTTC; CDR3aa: CASSPRGSGRALGETQYF
j_gene: TRBJ1-2; v_gene: TRBV18; abundance: once; d_gene: TRBD1; CDR3nt: TGTGCCAGCTCAACCGACAGGGCAAATAACTATGGCTACACCTTC; CDR3aa: CASSTDRANNYGYTF
j_gene: TRBJ2-1; v_gene: TRBV5-1; abundance: once; d_gene: TRBD2; CDR3nt: TGCGCCAGCAGCCCCCCCACTAGCGGGAGCGATGAGCAGTTCTTC; CDR3aa: CASSPPTSGSDEQFF
j_gene: TRBJ2-2; v_gene: TRBV19; abundance: -; d_gene: -; CDR3nt: TGTGCCAGTAGTATCGGGAGCAGAAGGCCCGGGGAGCTGTTTTTT; CDR3aa: CASSIGSRRPGELFF
j_gene: TRBJ1-4; v_gene: TRBV10-3; abundance: few; d_gene: -; CDR3nt: TGTGCCATCAGTGGGACAGCTGAAAAACTGTTTTTT; CDR3aa: CAISGTAEKLFF
j_gene: TRBJ2-1; v_gene: TRBV5-1; abundance: -; d_gene: TRBD2; CDR3nt: TGCGCCAGCAGCTTCGGACTAGCGGGAGAGGATGAGCAGTTCTTC; CDR3aa: CASSFGLAGEDEQFF
j_gene: TRBJ2-5; v_gene: TRBV7-8; abundance: -; d_gene: -; CDR3nt: TGTGCCAGCAGCTTAGAGGGTCGGTCCCCGTACCAAGAGACCCAGTACTTC; CDR3aa: CASSLEGRSPYQETQYF
j_gene: TRBJ1-1; v_gene: TRBV20-1; abundance: -; d_gene: -; CDR3nt: TGCAGTGTTCTGGGGGACACTGAAGCTTTCTTT; CDR3aa: CSVLGDTEAFF
j_gene: TRBJ2-7; v_gene: TRBV20-1; abundance: -; d_gene: -; CDR3nt: TGCAGTATTTGGGTGAGTGAGCAGTACTTC; CDR3aa: CSIWVSEQYF
j_gene: TRBJ1-1; v_gene: TRBV5-1; abundance: -; d_gene: -; CDR3nt: TGCGCCAGCAGCTTGCTTACAGGGAGCACTGAAGCTTTCTTT; CDR3aa: CASSLLTGSTEAFF
j_gene: TRBJ2-2; v_gene: TRBV7-3; abundance: -; d_gene: -; CDR3nt: TGTGCCAGCAGCTTAAGACTCCCGGAAAACACCGGGGAGCTGTTTTTT; CDR3aa: CASSLRLPENTGELFF
j_gene: TRBJ1-5; v_gene: TRBV28; abundance: -; d_gene: -; CDR3nt: TGTGCCAGCAGTTTATGGGGTGGCAATCAGCCCCAGCATTTT; CDR3aa: CASSLWGGNQPQHF